This section outlines one TCR beta chain sequence together with its context. This clonotype was counted at least ten times. Its cognate antigen has yet to be identified. No base-level quality is on record; no much larger clone is a single base apart. Sequences MNHEY (CDR1) and SVGAGI (CDR2) are obtained from the germline V gene. Trimming removed 0 bases from V and 2 bases from J, leaving 17 bases between the germline ends. The CDR3 has 17 amino acids, counting the end cysteine and phenylalanine. Only CDR3 DNA remains: 51 bases, in frame from the first base. Naive CD8 T cell libraries were made from approximately 20,000 to 1,000,000 sorted cells using 10%, 30% or 50% of purified RNA. On a BD FACSAria II, naive CD8 T cells were FACS-sorted as CD8+CD4-CCR7+CD45RA+ and collected into RLT Plus buffer. More than 8 TCR copies' worth of Jurkat RNA were spiked into roughly 17,000-1,100,000 naive CD8 T cell samples to test detection sensitivity. CD8 T cells were enriched using RosetteSep CD8+ T Cell Enrichment Cocktail and Ficoll-Paque, and the enriched cells then underwent ACK red cell lysis.

The data were taken from a study of molecular identifiers for immune sequencing clone quantification (dated by TCRdb to the late 2010s). In the study overall: For a replicate experiment, the RNA from either around 20,000 or 100,000 naive CD8 T cells was divided into five aliquots, and four of those aliquots went on to sequencing. This methods study benchmarked molecular-identifier clustering-based TCR repertoire sequencing (MIDCIRS) and TCR RNA copy counting, using CD8 T cells to do so.

The method behind the library was PCR. The sequencer was an Illumina HiSeq 4000. Bulk TCR libraries were generated as previously described, with the TCR primers listed in Table S5 used. Total RNA was purified with the Qiagen AllPrep DNA/RNA kit. Before analysis, reads from multiple sequencing runs of the same library were pooled. As for how the authors treated the data: Reads were retained only if the reads had an exact TCR constant sequence, and the retained reads were trimmed to 150 nt and grouped according to their 12-nt molecular barcodes. Reads in each barcode group were sub-clustered using a 15% Levenshtein threshold, and a quality-weighted consensus sequence was built for each RNA molecule. Non-functional sequences were removed, as were lower-count sequences one edit away from another. Barcode sub-clusters with fewer than 20% of the maximum read count were removed, based on fitting two negative binomial distributions. TCRdb's own reprocessing of the public reads used fastp at Q25 and MiXCR and kept productive beta chains. Each CDR3 protein gets just one entry, which takes the most common genes and DNA from the rows behind it. TCRdb assigned the V and J calls; the authors' analysis was not used. The table for this sample lists about 640,000 distinct CDR3 sequences; around 20% of them were counted only once. The leading ten clones occupy around 0.9% of the sample.

Study-level results and caveats: In CMV-specific effector cells, clones with more than 20 RNA copies contained over 98% of molecules, whereas in naive cells such clones contained under 1% of molecules. Modeling indicated about three TCR RNA copies recovered per cell, compared with around 10 by digital PCR, which implies a capture efficiency of about 31%. A single cell's worth of spiked-in Jurkat TCR RNA was reported detectable even among around 970,000 naive CD8 T cells. The naive libraries included spiked-in Jurkat TCR RNA (fewer than eleven copies' worth), and this RNA is not part of the donor repertoire. When barcode sub-clustering was left out, chimeric consensus sequences inflated TCR diversity, with chimeras reaching as high as 47%. The sizes of highly expanded clones could end up underestimated when identical TCR molecules share a barcode.

The source material was naive CD8+ T cells from blood, with Jurkat cell RNA spiked in. Explained via the paper, the cell subset or site label denotes: FACS-sorted CD8+CD4-CCR7+CD45RA+ naive T cells. The chain is encoded by TRBV6-5 joined to TRBJ2-7; the D gene is perhaps TRBD1 or TRBD2, each of them matching over 5 bases. The sequence came from a human donor in good health. Some libraries in this study had Jurkat cell RNA spiked in. The CDR3 reads as follows: CASSYSSLWGSPYEQYF. The DNA sequence is given as TGTGCCAGCAGTTACTCGTCCTTATGGGGGAGCCCCTACGAGCAGTACTTC.